This T cell receptor beta chain comes out of a study of patients and donors after allogeneic stem cell transplantation (TCRdb year 2020). Library preparation used RT-PCR. The sequencing machine was a NextSeq 550. The public sequencing data were trimmed at Q25 with fastp and processed into clonotypes with MiXCR by TCRdb, which kept only in-frame beta chains. Each record represents a unique CDR3 protein, reported with the most common genes and DNA among its rows. The sample table shows some 160,000 distinct CDR3 sequences, and nearly 25% are seen once. Jointly, the top ten make up more than 25% of the sample. The germline V gene gives CDR1 as SGHNT and CDR2 as YENEEA. The V end loses 0 bases and the J end loses 13 bases, and a stretch of 13 bases separates them. The CDR3, from cysteine to phenylalanine, totals 13 residues. CDR3 DNA only is kept here, 39 bases in frame from base 1. A word on this clonotype: Its antigen is not yet known. The sample holds no much larger clone one base away, and base qualities are not on file.

The sequence is built from TRBV11-3 and TRBJ2-1; the D call is tentative, TRBD1 or TRBD2, as each matches 5 bases. The receptor comes from a human donor who was either an allogeneic HSCT recipient or a stem cell or donor lymphocyte infusion donor (not recorded which). It is not recorded whose cells these are; they may come from a transplant donor. The specimen sequenced was blood, either unsorted or a sorted T cell fraction (not recorded which). CDR3 protein: CASSLDRVGVQFF. DNA sequence: TGTGCCAGCAGCTTAGATCGAGTGGGGGTTCAGTTCTTC.